Given below is one T cell receptor beta chain in context. The sample is drawn from a study of blood T cell repertoires in COVID-19. Study-level information: Sources were T cells, B-cell-depleted T cells, or PBMCs; the material itself was cDNA or gDNA.

Some clones are missing from TCRdb's copy, which holds only in-frame ones; the method was immunoSEQ multiplex PCR. The sample includes about 230,000 clones, nearly 90% seen only once; the top ten take about 12%. The TCR originated in a woman between 18 and 30 years old who had recovered from COVID-19. The sequencing input was peripheral blood.

For the CDR3, the DNA is TGTGCCAGCACCGACAGGGGACCCTACGAGCAGTACTTC. Amino acid sequence: CASTDRGPYEQYF. The chain combines TRBV6-5 with TRBJ2-7; TRBD1 matches at 8 bases. This CDR3 comprises 13 residues. The germline V gene encodes CDR1 MNHEY and CDR2 SVGAGI. J gave up 2 bases and V 7 bases, and 4 bases lay outside the gene matches.